The source of this T cell receptor beta chain is a study of radiotherapy plus CTLA-4 blockade in lung cancer. Overall study: Patients showed objective responses in under 20% of cases and disease control in roughly 30%.

The method was immunoSEQ multiplex PCR; TCRdb's version includes in-frame clones alone and lacks a portion of them. The sample has about 120,000 clones; approximately 84% are singletons. The germline gives CDR1 MNHNY, CDR2 SVGAGI (reference sequence). The CDR3 runs to 13 residues. Trimming removed 4 bases from V and 5 bases from J, with 11 bases in between. The study, taken as a whole, reports: Clones of tumor-derived TCRs expanded in blood after radiotherapy plus ipilimumab. The best prediction of response reportedly came from early blood T cell clone dynamics, with interferon-beta.

Focal radiation with ipilimumab CTLA-4 blockade was given to patients with chemo-refractory metastatic non-small-cell lung cancer. This clone showed up just once. Antigen: not known. The sequence derives from a human donor with non-small cell lung cancer who had a partial response to radiotherapy plus ipilimumab. The chain links TRBV6-6 to TRBJ2-5, with D uncertain. The input for sequencing was peripheral blood, taken from a patient treated with radiotherapy plus ipilimumab. Written as DNA, the CDR3 is TGTGCCAGCAGTTCTAGGTATTTCGAGACCCAGTACTTC. This sequence encodes CASSSRYFETQYF.